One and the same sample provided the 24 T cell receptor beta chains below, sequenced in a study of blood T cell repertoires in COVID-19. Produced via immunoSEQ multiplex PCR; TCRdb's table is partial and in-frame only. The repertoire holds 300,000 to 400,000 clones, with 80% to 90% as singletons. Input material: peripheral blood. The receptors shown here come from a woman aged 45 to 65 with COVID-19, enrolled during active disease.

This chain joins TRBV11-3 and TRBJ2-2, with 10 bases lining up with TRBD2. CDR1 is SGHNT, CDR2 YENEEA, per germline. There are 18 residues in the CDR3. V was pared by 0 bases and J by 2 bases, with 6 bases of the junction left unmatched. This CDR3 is CASSLDSSGRINTGELFF. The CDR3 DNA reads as TGTGCCAGCAGCTTAGATAGTAGCGGGAGGATAAACACCGGGGAGCTGTTTTTT. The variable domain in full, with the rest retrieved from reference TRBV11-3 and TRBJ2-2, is EAGVVQSPRYKIIEKKQPVAFWCNPISGHNTLYWYLQNLGQGPELLIRYENEEAVDDSQLPKDRFSAERLKGVDSTLKIQPAELGDSAVYLCASSLDSSGRINTGELFFGEGSRLTVL.

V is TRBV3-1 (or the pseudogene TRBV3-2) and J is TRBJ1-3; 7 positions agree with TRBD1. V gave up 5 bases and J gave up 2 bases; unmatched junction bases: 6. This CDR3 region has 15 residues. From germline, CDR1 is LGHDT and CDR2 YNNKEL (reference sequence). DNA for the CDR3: TGTGCCAGCAGCTTCAGGGGGGCCCCTGGAAACACCATATATTTT. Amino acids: CASSFRGAPGNTIYF.

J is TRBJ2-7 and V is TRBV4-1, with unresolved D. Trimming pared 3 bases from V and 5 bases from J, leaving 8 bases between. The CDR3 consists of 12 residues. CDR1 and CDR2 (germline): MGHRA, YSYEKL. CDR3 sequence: CASSQNGNEQYF. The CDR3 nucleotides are TGCGCCAGCAGCCAGAACGGTAACGAGCAGTACTTC.

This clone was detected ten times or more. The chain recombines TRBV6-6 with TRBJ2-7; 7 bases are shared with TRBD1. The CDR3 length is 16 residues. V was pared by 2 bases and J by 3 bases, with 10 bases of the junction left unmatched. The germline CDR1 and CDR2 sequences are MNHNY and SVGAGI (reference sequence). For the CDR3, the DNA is TGTGCCAGCAGTTACCCACCCGGGACAGTGAACTACGAGCAGTACTTC. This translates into CASSYPPGTVNYEQYF.

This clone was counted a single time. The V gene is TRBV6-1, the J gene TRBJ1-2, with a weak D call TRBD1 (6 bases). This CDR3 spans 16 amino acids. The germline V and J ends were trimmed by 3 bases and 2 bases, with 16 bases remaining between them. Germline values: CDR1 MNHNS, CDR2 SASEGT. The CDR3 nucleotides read TGTGCCAGCAGTGAGCGCCAAGGGGGGGCAAACTATGGCTACACCTTC. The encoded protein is CASSERQGGANYGYTF.

The CDR3 reads CASHRERGEKLFF. CDR3 DNA sequence: TGTGCCAGCCACAGGGAACGTGGTGAAAAACTGTTTTTT. V usage is TRBV19 and J usage is TRBJ1-4, with a tentative D call TRBD1 (6 bases). Germline V gene data show CDR1 as LNHDA and CDR2 as SQIVND (reference sequence). CDR3 length: 13 amino acids. Trimming took off 9 bases at V and 7 bases at J, with 15 bases between the two ends.

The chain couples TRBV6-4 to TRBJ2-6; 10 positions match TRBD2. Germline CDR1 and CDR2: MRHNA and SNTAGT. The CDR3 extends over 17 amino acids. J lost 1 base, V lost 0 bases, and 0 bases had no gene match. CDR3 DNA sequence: TGTGCCAGCAGTGACTCGGGACTAGCGTCTGGGGCCAACGTCCTGACTTTC. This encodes CASSDSGLASGANVLTF.

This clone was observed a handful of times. The CDR3 reads CATRRLAGEANTGELFF. In DNA form, the CDR3 reads TGTGCCACCCGGCGACTAGCGGGGGAAGCGAACACCGGGGAGCTGTTTTTT. This chain joins TRBV24-1 and TRBJ2-2, with 12 bases that match TRBD2. The germline V gene has CDR1 KGHDR and CDR2 SFDVKD. The CDR3 contains 17 residues. After removal of 9 bases from V and 0 bases from J, the junction contained 7 bases not matched to a gene.

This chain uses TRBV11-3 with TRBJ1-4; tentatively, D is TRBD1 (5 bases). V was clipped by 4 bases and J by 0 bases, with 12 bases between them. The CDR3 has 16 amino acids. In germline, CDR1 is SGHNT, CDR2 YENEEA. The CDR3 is CASSSYQGATNEKLFF. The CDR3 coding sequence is TGTGCCAGCAGCTCCTACCAGGGCGCAACTAATGAAAAACTGTTTTTT.

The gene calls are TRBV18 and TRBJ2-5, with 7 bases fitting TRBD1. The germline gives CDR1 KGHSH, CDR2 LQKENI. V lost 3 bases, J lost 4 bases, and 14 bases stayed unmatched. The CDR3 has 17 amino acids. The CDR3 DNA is TGTGCCAGCTCACCCTTCCCTGGGGGACAGTTAGGAGAGACCCAGTACTTC. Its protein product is CASSPFPGGQLGETQYF.

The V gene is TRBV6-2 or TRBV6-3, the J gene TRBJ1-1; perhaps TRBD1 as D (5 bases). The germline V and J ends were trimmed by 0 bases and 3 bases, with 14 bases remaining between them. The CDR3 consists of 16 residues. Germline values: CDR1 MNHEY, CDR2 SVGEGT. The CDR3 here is CASSYSKGLPDTEAFF. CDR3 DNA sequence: TGTGCCAGCAGTTACTCGAAGGGGTTGCCGGACACTGAAGCTTTCTTT.

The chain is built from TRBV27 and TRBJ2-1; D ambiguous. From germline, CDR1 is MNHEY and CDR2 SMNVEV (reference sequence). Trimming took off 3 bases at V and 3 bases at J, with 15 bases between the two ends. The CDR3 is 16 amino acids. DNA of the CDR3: TGTGCCAGCAGTTTTGGTTTAATGAACAGCTACAATGAGCAGTTCTTC. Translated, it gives CASSFGLMNSYNEQFF.

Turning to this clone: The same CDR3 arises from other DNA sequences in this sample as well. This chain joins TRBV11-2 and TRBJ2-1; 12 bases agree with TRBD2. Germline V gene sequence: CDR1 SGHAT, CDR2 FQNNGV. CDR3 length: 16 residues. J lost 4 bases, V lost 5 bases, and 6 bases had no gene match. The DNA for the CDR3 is TGTGCCAGCAGCCCAACGACTAGCGGGAGATACAATGAGCAGTTCTTC. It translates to CASSPTTSGRYNEQFF.

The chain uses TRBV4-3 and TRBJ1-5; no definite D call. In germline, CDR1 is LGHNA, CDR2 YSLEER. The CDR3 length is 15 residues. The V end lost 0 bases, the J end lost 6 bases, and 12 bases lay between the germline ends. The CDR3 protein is CASSQDSGSGQPQHF. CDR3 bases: TGCGCCAGCAGCCAAGATTCCGGTTCCGGTCAGCCCCAGCATTTT.

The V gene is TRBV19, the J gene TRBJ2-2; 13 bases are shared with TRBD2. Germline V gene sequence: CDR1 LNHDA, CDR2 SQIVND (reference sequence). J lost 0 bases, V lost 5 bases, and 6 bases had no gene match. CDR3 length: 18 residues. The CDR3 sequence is CASSPWGTSGANTGELFF. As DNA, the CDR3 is TGTGCCAGTAGTCCCTGGGGGACTAGCGGGGCGAACACCGGGGAGCTGTTTTTT. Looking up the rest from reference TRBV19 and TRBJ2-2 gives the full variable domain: DGGITQSPKYLFRKEGQNVTLSCEQNLNHDAMYWYRQDPGQGLRLIYYSQIVNDFQKGDIAEGYSVSREKKESFPLTVTSAQKNPTAFYLCASSPWGTSGANTGELFFGEGSRLTVL.

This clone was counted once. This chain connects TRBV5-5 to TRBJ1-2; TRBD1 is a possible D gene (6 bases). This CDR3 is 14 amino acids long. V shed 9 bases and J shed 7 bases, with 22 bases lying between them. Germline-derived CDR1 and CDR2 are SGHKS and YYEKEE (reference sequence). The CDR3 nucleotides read TGTGCCACCACCGGGGCACGGGGGGCCGGTGGCTACACCTTC. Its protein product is CATTGARGAGGYTF.

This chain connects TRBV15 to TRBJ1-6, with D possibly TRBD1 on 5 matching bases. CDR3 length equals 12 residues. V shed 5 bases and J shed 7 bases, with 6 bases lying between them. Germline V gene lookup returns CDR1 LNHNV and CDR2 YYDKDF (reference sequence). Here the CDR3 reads CATSHRNSPLHF. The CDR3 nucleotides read TGTGCCACCAGCCACAGGAATTCACCCCTCCACTTT.

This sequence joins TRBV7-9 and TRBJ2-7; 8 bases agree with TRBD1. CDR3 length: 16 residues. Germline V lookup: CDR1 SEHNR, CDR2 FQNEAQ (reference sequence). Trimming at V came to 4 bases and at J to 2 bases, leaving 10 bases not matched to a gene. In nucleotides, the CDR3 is TGTGCCAGCAGCTCTCAATTTGGGACAGGTACCTACGAGCAGTACTTC. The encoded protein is CASSSQFGTGTYEQYF.

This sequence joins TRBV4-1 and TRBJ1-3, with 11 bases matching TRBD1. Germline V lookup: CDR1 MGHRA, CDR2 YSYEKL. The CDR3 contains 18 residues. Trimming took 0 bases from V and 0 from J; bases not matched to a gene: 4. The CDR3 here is CASSQEDRGLLSGNTIYF. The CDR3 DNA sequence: TGCGCCAGCAGCCAAGAGGACAGGGGGCTCCTCTCTGGAAACACCATATATTTT.

CDR3 coding DNA: TGTGCCAGCTCACCACAGAAGACAGCCGAGAACACTGAAGCTTTCTTT. Its translation is CASSPQKTAENTEAFF. V is TRBV18 and J is TRBJ1-1; D perhaps matches TRBD1 (5 bases). The CDR3 contains 16 residues. Trimming cost V 1 base and J 1 base, with 13 bases left between them. Germline loops: CDR1 KGHSH, CDR2 LQKENI.

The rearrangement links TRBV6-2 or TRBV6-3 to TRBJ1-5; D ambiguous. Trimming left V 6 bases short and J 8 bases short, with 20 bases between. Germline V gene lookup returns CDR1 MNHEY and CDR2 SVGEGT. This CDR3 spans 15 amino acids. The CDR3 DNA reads TGTGCCAGCAGCCCCCTCTTTTCGAGTATGAAGCCCCAGCATTTT. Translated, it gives CASSPLFSSMKPQHF.

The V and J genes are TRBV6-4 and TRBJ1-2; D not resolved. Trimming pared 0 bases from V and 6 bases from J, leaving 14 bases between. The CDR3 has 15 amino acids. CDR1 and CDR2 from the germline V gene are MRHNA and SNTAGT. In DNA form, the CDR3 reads TGTGCCAGCAGTGACTCGGCCCCGGGGAACCATGGCTACACCTTC. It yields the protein CASSDSAPGNHGYTF.

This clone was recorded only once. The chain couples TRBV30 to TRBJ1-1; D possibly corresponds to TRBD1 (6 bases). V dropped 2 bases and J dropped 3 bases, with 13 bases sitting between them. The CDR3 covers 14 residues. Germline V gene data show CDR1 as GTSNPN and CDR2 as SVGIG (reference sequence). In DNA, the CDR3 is TGTGCCTGGAGTTCATGGGGGCGGGACACTGAAGCTTTCTTT. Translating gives CAWSSWGRDTEAFF.

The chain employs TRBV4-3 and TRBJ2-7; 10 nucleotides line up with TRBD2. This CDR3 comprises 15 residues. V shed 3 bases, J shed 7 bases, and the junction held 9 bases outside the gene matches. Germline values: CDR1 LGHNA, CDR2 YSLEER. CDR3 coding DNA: TGCGCCAGCAGCCAGACTAGCGGGTTCCTGGGAGAGCAGTACTTC. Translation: CASSQTSGFLGEQYF.